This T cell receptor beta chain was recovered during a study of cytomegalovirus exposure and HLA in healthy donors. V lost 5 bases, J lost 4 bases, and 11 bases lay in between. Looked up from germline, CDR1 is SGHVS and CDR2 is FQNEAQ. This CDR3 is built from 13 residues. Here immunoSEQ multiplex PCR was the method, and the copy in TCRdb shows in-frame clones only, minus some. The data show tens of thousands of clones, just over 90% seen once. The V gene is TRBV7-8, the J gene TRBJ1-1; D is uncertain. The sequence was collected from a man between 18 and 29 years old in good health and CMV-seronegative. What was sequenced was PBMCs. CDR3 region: CASSPGFSTEAFF. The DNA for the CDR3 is TGTGCCAGCAGCCCCGGTTTTTCCACTGAAGCTTTCTTT.